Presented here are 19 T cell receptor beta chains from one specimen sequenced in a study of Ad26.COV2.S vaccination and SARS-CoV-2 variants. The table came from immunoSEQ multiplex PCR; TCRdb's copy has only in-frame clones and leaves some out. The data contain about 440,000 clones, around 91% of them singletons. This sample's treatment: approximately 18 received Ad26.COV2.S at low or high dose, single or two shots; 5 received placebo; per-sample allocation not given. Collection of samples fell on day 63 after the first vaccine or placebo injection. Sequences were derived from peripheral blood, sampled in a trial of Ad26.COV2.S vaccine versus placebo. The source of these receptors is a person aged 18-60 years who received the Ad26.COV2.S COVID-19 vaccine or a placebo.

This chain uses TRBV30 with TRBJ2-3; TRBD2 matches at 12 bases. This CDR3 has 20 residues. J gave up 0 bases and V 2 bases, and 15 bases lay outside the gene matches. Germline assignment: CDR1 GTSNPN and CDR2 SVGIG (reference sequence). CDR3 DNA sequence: TGTGCCTGGAGTCCTCCCCGGCTAGCGGGAGGGACTTCTAGCACAGATACGCAGTATTTT. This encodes CAWSPPRLAGGTSSTDTQYF.

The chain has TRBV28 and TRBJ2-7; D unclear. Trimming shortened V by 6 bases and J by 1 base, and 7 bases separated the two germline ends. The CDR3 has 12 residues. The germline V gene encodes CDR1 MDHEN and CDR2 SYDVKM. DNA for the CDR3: TGTGCCAGCAGCCCCGCTTCCTACGAGCAGTACTTC. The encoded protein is CASSPASYEQYF.

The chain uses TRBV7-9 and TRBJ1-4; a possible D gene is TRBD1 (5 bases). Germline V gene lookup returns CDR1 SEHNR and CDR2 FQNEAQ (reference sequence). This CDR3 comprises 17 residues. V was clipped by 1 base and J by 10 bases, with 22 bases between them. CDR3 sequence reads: CASSLGQSTITPRKLFF. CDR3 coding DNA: TGTGCCAGCAGCTTAGGACAGTCCACAATAACTCCGCGAAAACTGTTTTTT.

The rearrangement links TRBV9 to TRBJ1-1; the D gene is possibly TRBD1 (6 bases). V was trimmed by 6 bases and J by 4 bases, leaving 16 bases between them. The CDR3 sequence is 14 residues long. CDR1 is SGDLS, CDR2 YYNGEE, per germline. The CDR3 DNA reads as TGTGCCAGCACAAAGGGGGGAGGCGGCACTGAAGCTTTCTTT. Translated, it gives CASTKGGGGTEAFF.

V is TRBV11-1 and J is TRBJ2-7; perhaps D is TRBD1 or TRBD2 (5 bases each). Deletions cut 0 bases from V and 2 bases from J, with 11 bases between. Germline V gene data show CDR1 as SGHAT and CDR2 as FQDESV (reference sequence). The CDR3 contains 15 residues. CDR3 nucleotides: TGTGCCAGCAGCTTAGCCGGGACGGGGCCCTACGAGCAGTACTTC. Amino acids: CASSLAGTGPYEQYF. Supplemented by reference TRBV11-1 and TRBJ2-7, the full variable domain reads EAEVAQSPRYKITEKSQAVAFWCDPISGHATLYWYRQILGQGPELLVQFQDESVVDDSQLPKDRFSAERLKGVDSTLKIQPAELGDSAMYLCASSLAGTGPYEQYFGPGTRLTVT.

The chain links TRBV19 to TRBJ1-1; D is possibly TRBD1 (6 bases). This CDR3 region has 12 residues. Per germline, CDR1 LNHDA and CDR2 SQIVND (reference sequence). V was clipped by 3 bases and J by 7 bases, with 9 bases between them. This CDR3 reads CASSIGTLEAFF. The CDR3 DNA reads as TGTGCCAGTAGTATTGGGACACTTGAAGCTTTCTTT.

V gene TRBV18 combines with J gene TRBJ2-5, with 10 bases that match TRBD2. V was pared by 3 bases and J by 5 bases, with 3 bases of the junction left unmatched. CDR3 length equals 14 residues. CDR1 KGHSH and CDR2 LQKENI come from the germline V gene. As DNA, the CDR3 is TGTGCCAGCTCACCTAGCGGGAGGTATGAGACCCAGTACTTC. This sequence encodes CASSPSGRYETQYF.

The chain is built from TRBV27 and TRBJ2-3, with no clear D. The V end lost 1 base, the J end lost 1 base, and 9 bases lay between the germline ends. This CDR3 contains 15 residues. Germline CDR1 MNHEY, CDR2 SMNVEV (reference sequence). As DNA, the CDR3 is TGTGCCAGCAGTTTATTTCGCTCCGGCACAGATACGCAGTATTTT. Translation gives CASSLFRSGTDTQYF.

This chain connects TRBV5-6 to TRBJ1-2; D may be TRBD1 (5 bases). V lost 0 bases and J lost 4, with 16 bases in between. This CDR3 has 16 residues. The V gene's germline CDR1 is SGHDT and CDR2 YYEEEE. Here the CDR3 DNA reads TGTGCCAGCAGCTTGGGAGCAGGGAAGGGTGCCTATGGCTACACCTTC. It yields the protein CASSLGAGKGAYGYTF.

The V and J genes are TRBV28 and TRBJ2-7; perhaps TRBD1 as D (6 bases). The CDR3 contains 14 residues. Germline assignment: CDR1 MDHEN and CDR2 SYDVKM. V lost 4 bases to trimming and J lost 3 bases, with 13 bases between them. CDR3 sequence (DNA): TGTGCCAGCAGTTCCGGGACATTCGTCTACGAGCAGTACTTC. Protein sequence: CASSSGTFVYEQYF.

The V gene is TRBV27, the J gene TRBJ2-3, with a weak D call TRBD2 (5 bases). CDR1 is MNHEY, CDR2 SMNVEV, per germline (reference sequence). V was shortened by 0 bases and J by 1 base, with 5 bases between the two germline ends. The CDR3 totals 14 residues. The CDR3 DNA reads TGTGCCAGCAGTTTATCCGGGGGCACAGATACGCAGTATTTT. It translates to CASSLSGGTDTQYF.

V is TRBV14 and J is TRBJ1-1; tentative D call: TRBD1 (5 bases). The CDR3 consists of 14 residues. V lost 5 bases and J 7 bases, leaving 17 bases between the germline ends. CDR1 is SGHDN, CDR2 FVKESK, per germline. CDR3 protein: CASSTLQIRGEAFF. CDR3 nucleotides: TGTGCCAGCAGCACCCTACAGATAAGGGGTGAAGCTTTCTTT.

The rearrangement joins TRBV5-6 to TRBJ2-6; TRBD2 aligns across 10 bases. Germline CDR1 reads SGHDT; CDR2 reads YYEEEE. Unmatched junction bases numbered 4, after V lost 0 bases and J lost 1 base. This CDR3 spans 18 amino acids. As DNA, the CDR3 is TGTGCCAGCAGCTTGGGGCTAGCGGGAGTATCTGGGGCCAACGTCCTGACTTTC. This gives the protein CASSLGLAGVSGANVLTF.

In DNA form, the CDR3 reads TGTGCCAGCAGCGTAGCGCAGGACGACTACGAGCAGTACTTC. It yields the protein CASSVAQDDYEQYF. The V call is TRBV9, the J call TRBJ2-7; D is uncertain. Trimming shortened V by 0 bases and J by 3 bases, and 10 bases separated the two germline ends. The CDR3 covers 14 residues. Germline V CDR1 and CDR2: SGDLS, YYNGEE.

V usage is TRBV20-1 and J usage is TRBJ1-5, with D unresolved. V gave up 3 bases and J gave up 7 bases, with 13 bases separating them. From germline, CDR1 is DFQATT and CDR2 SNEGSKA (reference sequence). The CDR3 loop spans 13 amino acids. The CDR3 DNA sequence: TGCAGTGCTAGTTACGGGCTGAGCCAGCCCCAGCATTTT. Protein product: CSASYGLSQPQHF.

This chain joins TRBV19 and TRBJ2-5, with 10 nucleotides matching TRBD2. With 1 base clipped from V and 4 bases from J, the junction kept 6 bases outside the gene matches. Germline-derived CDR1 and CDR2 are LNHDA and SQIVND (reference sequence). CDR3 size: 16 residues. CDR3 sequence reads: CASSIASGRHVETQYF. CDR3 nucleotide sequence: TGTGCCAGTAGTATAGCTAGCGGGAGACACGTAGAGACCCAGTACTTC.

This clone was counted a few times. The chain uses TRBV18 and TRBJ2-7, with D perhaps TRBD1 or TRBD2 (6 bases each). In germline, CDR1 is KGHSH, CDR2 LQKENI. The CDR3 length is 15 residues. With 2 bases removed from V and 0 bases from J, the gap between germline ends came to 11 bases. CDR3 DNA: TGTGCCAGCTCACCAGCGGGACAAAGCTCCTACGAGCAGTACTTC. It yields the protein CASSPAGQSSYEQYF.

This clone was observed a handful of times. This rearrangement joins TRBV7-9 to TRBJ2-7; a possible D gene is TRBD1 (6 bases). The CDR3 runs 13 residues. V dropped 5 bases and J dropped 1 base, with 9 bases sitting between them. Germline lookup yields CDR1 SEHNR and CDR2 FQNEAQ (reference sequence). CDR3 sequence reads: CASSPGQSYEQYF. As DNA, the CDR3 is TGTGCCAGCAGCCCCGGACAGTCCTACGAGCAGTACTTC.

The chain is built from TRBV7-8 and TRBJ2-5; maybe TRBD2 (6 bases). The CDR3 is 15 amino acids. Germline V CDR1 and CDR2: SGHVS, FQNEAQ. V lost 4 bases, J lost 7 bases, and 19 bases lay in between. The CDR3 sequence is CASSSGTHQEGTQYF. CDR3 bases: TGTGCCAGCAGCTCGGGGACTCACCAAGAGGGGACCCAGTACTTC.